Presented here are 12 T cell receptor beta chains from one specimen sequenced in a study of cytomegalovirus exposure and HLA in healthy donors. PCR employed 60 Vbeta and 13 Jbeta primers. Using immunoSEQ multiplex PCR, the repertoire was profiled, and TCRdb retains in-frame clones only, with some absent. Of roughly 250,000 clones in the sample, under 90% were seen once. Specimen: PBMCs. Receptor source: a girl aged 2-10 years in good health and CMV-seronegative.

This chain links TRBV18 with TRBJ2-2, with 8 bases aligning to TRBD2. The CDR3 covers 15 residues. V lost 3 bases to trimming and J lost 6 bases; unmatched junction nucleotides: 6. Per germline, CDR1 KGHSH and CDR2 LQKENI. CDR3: CASSPKTSVPGELFF. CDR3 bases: TGTGCCAGCTCACCCAAGACTAGCGTTCCCGGGGAGCTGTTTTTT. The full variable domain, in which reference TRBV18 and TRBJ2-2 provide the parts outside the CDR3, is NAGVMQNPRHLVRRRGQEARLRCSPMKGHSHVYWYRQLPEEGLKFMVYLQKENIIDESGMPKERFSAEFPKEGPSILRIQQVVRGDSAAYFCASSPKTSVPGELFFGEGSRLTVL.

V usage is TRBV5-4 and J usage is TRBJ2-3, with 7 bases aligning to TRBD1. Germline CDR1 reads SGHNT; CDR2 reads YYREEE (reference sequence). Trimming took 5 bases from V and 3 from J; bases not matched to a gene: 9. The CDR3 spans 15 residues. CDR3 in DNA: TGTGCCAGCAGGATACAGGGGTTAAAGACAGATACGCAGTATTTT. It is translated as CASRIQGLKTDTQYF.

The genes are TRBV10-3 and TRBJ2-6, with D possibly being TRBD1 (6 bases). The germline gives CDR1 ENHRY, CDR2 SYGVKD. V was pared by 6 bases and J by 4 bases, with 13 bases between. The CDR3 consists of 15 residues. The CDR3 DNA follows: TGTGCCATCAGCGACTCCGGGACAGGGGCCAACGTCCTGACTTTC. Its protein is CAISDSGTGANVLTF.

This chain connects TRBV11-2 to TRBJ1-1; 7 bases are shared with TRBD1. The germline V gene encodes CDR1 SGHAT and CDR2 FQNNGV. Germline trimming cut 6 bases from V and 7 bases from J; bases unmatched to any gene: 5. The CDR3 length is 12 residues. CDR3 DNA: TGTGCCAGCAGGTCGGGACAGAATGAAGCTTTCTTT. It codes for CASRSGQNEAFF.

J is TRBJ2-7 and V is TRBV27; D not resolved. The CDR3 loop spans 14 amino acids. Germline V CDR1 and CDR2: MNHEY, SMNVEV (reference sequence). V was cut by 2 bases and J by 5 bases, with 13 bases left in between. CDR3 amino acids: CASSLSIRHNEQYF. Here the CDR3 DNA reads TGTGCCAGCAGTTTAAGTATCCGCCACAACGAGCAGTACTTC.

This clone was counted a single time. The CDR3 protein is CASSAQGAIPGYTF. The CDR3 DNA sequence: TGTGCCAGCAGCGCACAGGGGGCGATTCCCGGCTACACCTTC. The chain uses TRBV6-5 and TRBJ1-2, with 9 bases that match TRBD1. Germline assignment: CDR1 MNHEY and CDR2 SVGAGI. The ends lost 6 bases at V and 8 bases at J; junction bases unmatched: 10. The CDR3 consists of 14 residues.

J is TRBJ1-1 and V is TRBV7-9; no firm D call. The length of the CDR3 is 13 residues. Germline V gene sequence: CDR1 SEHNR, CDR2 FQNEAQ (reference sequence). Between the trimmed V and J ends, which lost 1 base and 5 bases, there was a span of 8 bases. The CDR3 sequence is CASSLVSRTEAFF. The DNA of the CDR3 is TGTGCCAGCAGCTTAGTTTCTCGGACTGAAGCTTTCTTT.

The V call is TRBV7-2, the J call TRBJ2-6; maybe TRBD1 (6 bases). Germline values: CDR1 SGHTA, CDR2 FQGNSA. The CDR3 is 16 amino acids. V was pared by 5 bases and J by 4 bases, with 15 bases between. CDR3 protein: CASSINRVQGANVLTF. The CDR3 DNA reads TGTGCCAGCAGCATTAACAGGGTACAGGGGGCCAACGTCCTGACTTTC.

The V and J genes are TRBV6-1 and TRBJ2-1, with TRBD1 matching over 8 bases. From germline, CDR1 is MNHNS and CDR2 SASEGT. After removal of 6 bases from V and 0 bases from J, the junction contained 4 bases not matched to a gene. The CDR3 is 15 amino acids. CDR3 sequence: CASRNTGGSYNEQFF. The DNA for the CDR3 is TGTGCCAGCAGGAATACAGGGGGCTCCTACAATGAGCAGTTCTTC.

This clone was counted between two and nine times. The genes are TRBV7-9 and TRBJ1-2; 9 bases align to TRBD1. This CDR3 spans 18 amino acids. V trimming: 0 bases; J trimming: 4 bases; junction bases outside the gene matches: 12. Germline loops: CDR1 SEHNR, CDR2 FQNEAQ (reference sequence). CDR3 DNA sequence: TGTGCCAGCAGCTTAGCTACGGGGACAGGGAAGTACGGCTATGGCTACACCTTC. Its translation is CASSLATGTGKYGYGYTF.

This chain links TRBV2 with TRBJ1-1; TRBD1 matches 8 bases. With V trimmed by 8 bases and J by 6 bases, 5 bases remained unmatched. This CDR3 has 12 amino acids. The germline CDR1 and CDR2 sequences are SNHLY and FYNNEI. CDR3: CASARGPAEAFF. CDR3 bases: TGTGCCAGCGCCAGGGGGCCGGCTGAAGCTTTCTTT.

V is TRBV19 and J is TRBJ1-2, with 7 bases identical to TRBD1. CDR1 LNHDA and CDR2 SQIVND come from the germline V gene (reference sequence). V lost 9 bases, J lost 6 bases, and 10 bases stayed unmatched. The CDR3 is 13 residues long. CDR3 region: CASTLTGVHGYTF. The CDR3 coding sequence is TGTGCCAGCACGCTAACAGGGGTTCATGGCTACACCTTC. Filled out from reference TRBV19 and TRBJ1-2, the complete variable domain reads DGGITQSPKYLFRKEGQNVTLSCEQNLNHDAMYWYRQDPGQGLRLIYYSQIVNDFQKGDIAEGYSVSREKKESFPLTVTSAQKNPTAFYLCASTLTGVHGYTFGSGTRLTVV.